This passage covers 15 T cell receptor beta chains from one sample sequenced in a study of blood T cell repertoires in COVID-19 (dated by TCRdb to about 2020). The library was prepared using the immunoSEQ multiplex PCR assay. TCRdb holds this immuneACCESS table with in-frame rearrangements only. Some clones are missing; in checked studies, unresolved V genes explain under half, and the rest has no known cause. The sample table holds more than 200,000 clones, of which 75% to 85% were seen once. Clones ranked in the top ten supply roughly 4.5% of the sample. The source material was PBMCs or T cells enriched from blood (not recorded which). These receptors were collected from a man aged 25 to 40 with acute COVID-19.

V usage is TRBV5-4 and J usage is TRBJ1-2; TRBD1 agrees at 8 bases. Germline CDR1 is SGHNT and CDR2 is YYREEE (reference sequence). The CDR3 is made up of 15 amino acids. Trimming cost V 4 bases and J 0 bases; bases outside gene matches: 5. The CDR3 here is CASSPRGRTNYGYTF. CDR3 nucleotides: TGTGCCAGCAGCCCCAGGGGGCGGACTAACTATGGCTACACCTTC.

V usage is TRBV5-4 and J usage is TRBJ2-1, with 8 positions matching TRBD2. CDR1 and CDR2 from the germline V gene are SGHNT and YYREEE (reference sequence). The CDR3 is 18 amino acids. Trimming cost V 0 bases and J 0 bases; bases outside gene matches: 8. The CDR3 loop reads CASSLAGAGAFSYNEQFF. DNA of the CDR3: TGTGCCAGCAGCTTGGCCGGAGCGGGGGCTTTCTCCTACAATGAGCAGTTCTTC.

This clone has a count of ten or more. The rearrangement uses TRBV6-5 and TRBJ1-2, with D tentatively TRBD1 (6 bases). CDR1 is MNHEY and CDR2 is SVGAGI in the germline V gene. V was pared by 7 bases and J by 7 bases, with 19 bases between. The CDR3 runs 14 residues. CDR3 sequence (DNA): TGTGCCAGCAATAACAGGGTGGGGGTTTCTGGCTACACCTTC. It specifies CASNNRVGVSGYTF.

The V call is TRBV5-4, the J call TRBJ2-7, with TRBD1 matching 8 bases. With 3 bases clipped from V and 1 base from J, the junction kept 6 bases outside the gene matches. Germline loops: CDR1 SGHNT, CDR2 YYREEE (reference sequence). The CDR3 has 15 amino acids. The CDR3, as DNA: TGTGCCAGCAGCTCTGGACAGGGTGTTTCCTACGAGCAGTACTTC. The encoded protein is CASSSGQGVSYEQYF.

The V call is TRBV5-5, the J call TRBJ2-1; 15 bases agree with TRBD2. Trimming took 2 bases from V and 6 from J; bases not matched to a gene: 3. The CDR3 covers 16 residues. Germline values: CDR1 SGHKS, CDR2 YYEKEE (reference sequence). DNA for the CDR3: TGTGCCAGCAGCTTTGGACTAGCGGGGGGGTTCAATGAGCAGTTCTTC. It yields the protein CASSFGLAGGFNEQFF.

The chain has TRBV5-4 and TRBJ2-5, with a tentative D call TRBD1 (5 bases). V dropped 0 bases and J dropped 2 bases, with 8 bases sitting between them. Germline V gives CDR1 SGHNT, CDR2 YYREEE (reference sequence). This CDR3 has 14 amino acids. The CDR3 loop is CASSLVGDQETQYF. CDR3 nucleotides: TGTGCCAGCAGCTTGGTAGGGGATCAAGAGACCCAGTACTTC. Using reference TRBV5-4 and TRBJ2-5 for the parts outside the CDR3, the full variable domain is ETGVTQSPTHLIKTRGQQVTLRCSSQSGHNTVSWYQQALGQGPQFIFQYYREEENGRGNFPPRFSGLQFPNYSSELNVNALELDDSALYLCASSLVGDQETQYFGPGTRLLVL.

The chain links TRBV18 to TRBJ2-7, with a tentative D call TRBD1 (6 bases). Germline V gene data show CDR1 as KGHSH and CDR2 as LQKENI. V lost 3 bases and J lost 5, with 32 bases in between. The CDR3 contains 20 residues. CDR3 in DNA: TGTGCCAGCTCACCTCTTCGGTTTACAGGGAAAGGCGCGAGGCGGGACGAGCAGTACTTC. Translation: CASSPLRFTGKGARRDEQYF. The full variable domain, its missing parts supplied by reference TRBV18 and TRBJ2-7, is NAGVMQNPRHLVRRRGQEARLRCSPMKGHSHVYWYRQLPEEGLKFMVYLQKENIIDESGMPKERFSAEFPKEGPSILRIQQVVRGDSAAYFCASSPLRFTGKGARRDEQYFGPGTRLTVT.

The V gene is TRBV19, the J gene TRBJ1-1, with 8 bases identical to TRBD1. The CDR3 has 15 amino acids. The ends lost 6 bases at V and 1 base at J; junction bases unmatched: 7. Germline V gives CDR1 LNHDA, CDR2 SQIVND (reference sequence). The CDR3 reads CASSSQGAPNTEAFF. The CDR3 nucleotides are TGTGCCAGTAGCTCCCAGGGGGCCCCGAACACTGAAGCTTTCTTT.

The chain links TRBV5-1 to TRBJ2-2, with 7 bases matching TRBD2. The CDR3 is made up of 16 amino acids. Trimming at V came to 2 bases and at J to 4 bases, leaving 8 bases not matched to a gene. Germline V gives CDR1 SGHRS, CDR2 YFSETQ. The CDR3 nucleotides are TGCGCCAGCAGCTTAGGCGGGCCGGGGGGCACCGGGGAGCTGTTTTTT. Its translation: CASSLGGPGGTGELFF.

This clone was counted a single time. This sequence joins TRBV7-6 and TRBJ1-2; 7 bases map to TRBD1. The trim removed 1 base at V and 3 bases at J, leaving 2 bases unmatched. Germline CDR1 reads SGHVS; CDR2 reads FNYEAQ. The CDR3 contains 14 residues. The CDR3 loop is CASSLEGGDYGYTF. The CDR3 coding sequence is TGTGCCAGCAGCTTAGAAGGGGGCGACTATGGCTACACCTTC.

The V and J genes are TRBV7-9 and TRBJ2-5, with 8 bases fitting TRBD1. Germline V CDR1 and CDR2: SEHNR, FQNEAQ (reference sequence). The CDR3 has 14 amino acids. J was trimmed by 3 bases and V by 3 bases; bases with no gene match: 3. The DNA of the CDR3 is TGTGCCAGCAGCTTGCCGACAGGGGAAGAGACCCAGTACTTC. Protein: CASSLPTGEETQYF.

The chain links TRBV12-5 to TRBJ1-1; 9 positions match TRBD1. Looked up from germline, CDR1 is LGHNT and CDR2 is FRNRAP. The CDR3 covers 16 residues. The junction had 11 bases not matched to a gene; V was cut back by 2 bases and J by 7 bases. The CDR3 loop is CASGLLPTGGAGEAFF. The DNA for the CDR3 is TGTGCTAGTGGTTTGCTTCCCACAGGGGGCGCCGGTGAAGCTTTCTTT.

This chain joins TRBV15 and TRBJ1-2, with a tentative D call TRBD1 (6 bases). V lost 2 bases and J lost 1, with 11 bases in between. Germline V CDR1 and CDR2: LNHNV, YYDKDF (reference sequence). The CDR3 consists of 15 residues. In nucleotides, the CDR3 is TGTGCCACCAGCAGACAACAGGGTTTTAACTATGGCTACACCTTC. Protein sequence: CATSRQQGFNYGYTF.

The chain combines TRBV15 with TRBJ2-7, with 11 positions matching TRBD1. V trimming: 4 bases; J trimming: 4 bases; junction bases outside the gene matches: 3. The length of the CDR3 is 14 residues. Germline V gives CDR1 LNHNV, CDR2 YYDKDF (reference sequence). The CDR3 coding sequence is TGTGCCACCAGCACCGGACAGGGGGCGTACGAGCAGTACTTC. Translation gives CATSTGQGAYEQYF.

The chain links TRBV14 to TRBJ1-2; D not certain. Germline V lookup: CDR1 SGHDN, CDR2 FVKESK. V was clipped by 9 bases and J by 0 bases, with 17 bases between them. The CDR3 length is 15 residues. The DNA of the CDR3 is TGTGCCAGTCCTCACAGACGGTTAGCTAACTATGGCTACACCTTC. Translating it yields CASPHRRLANYGYTF.